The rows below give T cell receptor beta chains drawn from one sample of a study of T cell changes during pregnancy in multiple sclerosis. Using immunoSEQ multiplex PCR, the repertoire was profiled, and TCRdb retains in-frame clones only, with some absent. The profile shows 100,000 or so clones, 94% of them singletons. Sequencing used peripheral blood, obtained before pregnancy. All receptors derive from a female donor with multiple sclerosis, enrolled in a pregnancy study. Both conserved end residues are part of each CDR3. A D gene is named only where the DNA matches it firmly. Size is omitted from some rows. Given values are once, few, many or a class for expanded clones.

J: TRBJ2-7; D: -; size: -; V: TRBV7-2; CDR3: CASSFTISYEQYF; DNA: TGTGCCAGCAGCTTTACTATCTCCTACGAGCAGTACTTC
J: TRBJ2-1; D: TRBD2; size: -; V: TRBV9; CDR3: CASSVGLAGAYNEQFF; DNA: TGTGCCAGCAGCGTAGGGCTAGCGGGCGCCTACAATGAGCAGTTCTTC
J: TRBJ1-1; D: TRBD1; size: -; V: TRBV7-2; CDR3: CASSFPGTGGTEAFF; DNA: TGTGCCAGCAGCTTCCCTGGGACAGGGGGCACTGAAGCTTTCTTT
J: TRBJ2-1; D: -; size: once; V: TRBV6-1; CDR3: CATSSGIGKGEQFF; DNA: TGTGCCACCTCCTCGGGGATAGGGAAGGGTGAGCAGTTCTTC
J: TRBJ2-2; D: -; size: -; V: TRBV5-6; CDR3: CASSLTTRNTGELFF; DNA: TGTGCCAGCAGCTTGACGACTAGGAACACCGGGGAGCTGTTTTTT
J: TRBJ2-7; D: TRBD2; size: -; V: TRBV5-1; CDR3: CASSLMRAGGAHEQYF; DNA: TGCGCCAGCAGCTTAATGAGAGCGGGAGGAGCCCACGAGCAGTACTTC
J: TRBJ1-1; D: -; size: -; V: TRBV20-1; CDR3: CSAPQNTEAFF; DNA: TGCAGTGCGCCACAGAACACTGAAGCTTTCTTT
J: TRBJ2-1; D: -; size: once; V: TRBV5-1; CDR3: CASSMSPPNNEQFF; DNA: TGCGCCAGCAGCATGAGTCCCCCCAACAATGAGCAGTTCTTC
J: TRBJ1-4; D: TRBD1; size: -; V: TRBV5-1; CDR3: CASSFQGAFNEKLFF; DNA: TGCGCCAGCAGCTTTCAGGGGGCTTTTAATGAAAAACTGTTTTTT
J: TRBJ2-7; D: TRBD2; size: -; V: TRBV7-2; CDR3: CASSLGTSIITYEQYF; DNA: TGTGCCAGCAGCCTCGGGACTAGCATCATAACCTACGAGCAGTACTTC
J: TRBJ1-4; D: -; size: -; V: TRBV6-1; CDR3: CASTPDRGTNEKLFF; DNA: TGTGCCAGCACTCCGGACAGAGGCACTAATGAAAAACTGTTTTTT
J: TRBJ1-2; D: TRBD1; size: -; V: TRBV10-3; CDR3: CAINPGQGLSSGYTF; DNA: TGTGCCATCAATCCGGGACAGGGGTTGTCTTCTGGCTACACCTTC
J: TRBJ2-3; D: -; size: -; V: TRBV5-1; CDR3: CASSLRQTPESTDTQYF; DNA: TGCGCCAGCAGCTTGAGACAGACCCCGGAGAGCACAGATACGCAGTATTTT
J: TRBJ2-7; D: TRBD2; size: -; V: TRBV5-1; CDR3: CASSLGLAGAGTEQYF; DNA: TGCGCCAGCAGCTTGGGACTAGCGGGAGCGGGTACCGAGCAGTACTTC
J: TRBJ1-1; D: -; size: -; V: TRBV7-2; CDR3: CASSLVSLNTEAFF; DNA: TGTGCCAGCAGCTTAGTCAGTTTGAACACTGAAGCTTTCTTT
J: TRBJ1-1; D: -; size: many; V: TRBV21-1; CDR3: CASTGTMNTEAFF; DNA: TGTGCCAGCACCGGGACAATGAACACTGAAGCTTTCTTT
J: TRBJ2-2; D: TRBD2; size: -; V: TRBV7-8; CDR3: CASSLAWTSGSPGELFF; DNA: TGTGCCAGCAGCTTAGCCTGGACTAGCGGGAGCCCCGGGGAGCTGTTTTTT
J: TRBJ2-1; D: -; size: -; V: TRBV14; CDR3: CASSSNILYNEQFF; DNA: TGTGCCAGCAGCTCAAATATACTGTACAATGAGCAGTTCTTC
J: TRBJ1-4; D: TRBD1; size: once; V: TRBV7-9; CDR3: CASSLPETGGFSANEKLFF; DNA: TGTGCCAGCAGCTTACCGGAGACAGGGGGCTTTTCTGCTAATGAAAAACTGTTTTTT
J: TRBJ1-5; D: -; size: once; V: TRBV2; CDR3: CASSIQGGNQPQHF; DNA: TGTGCCAGCAGTATACAGGGAGGGAATCAGCCCCAGCATTTT
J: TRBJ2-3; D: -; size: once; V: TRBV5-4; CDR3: CASSSSDYLPTDTQYF; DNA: TGTGCCAGCAGCTCTTCCGACTATCTTCCCACAGATACGCAGTATTTT
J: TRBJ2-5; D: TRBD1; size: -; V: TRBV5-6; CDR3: CASSAIVQGEETQYF; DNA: TGTGCCAGCAGCGCAATAGTACAGGGGGAAGAGACCCAGTACTTC
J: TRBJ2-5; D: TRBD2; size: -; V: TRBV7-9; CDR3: CASSARTSGETQYF; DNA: TGTGCCAGCAGCGCCCGGACTAGCGGAGAGACCCAGTACTTC
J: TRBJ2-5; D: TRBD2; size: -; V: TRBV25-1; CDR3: CASSERRLAGGQETQYF; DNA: TGTGCCAGCAGTGAACGACGACTAGCGGGAGGCCAAGAGACCCAGTACTTC
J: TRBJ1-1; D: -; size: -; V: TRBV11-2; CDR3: CASSLDFRQGREAFF; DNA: TGTGCCAGCAGCTTAGATTTTAGGCAGGGGCGTGAAGCTTTCTTT
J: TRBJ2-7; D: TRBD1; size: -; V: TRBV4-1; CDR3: CASSQAGGLYEQYF; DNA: TGCGCCAGCAGCCAAGCAGGGGGCTTATACGAGCAGTACTTC